What follows are 21 T cell receptor beta chains derived from one specimen sequenced in a study of CD8+ T cells in alopecia areata. Following extraction, RNA underwent reverse transcription to cDNA, which served as the sequencing template. Sequencing was performed with immunoSEQ multiplex PCR; in TCRdb, only in-frame clones are kept and a portion is missing. The profile covers approximately 59,000 clones, with about 44% appearing a single time and approximately 18% taken by the ten largest. Material: CD8+ T cells sorted from blood, obtained at week 0. Every receptor here comes from a human donor with alopecia areata.

This chain uses TRBV29-1 with TRBJ2-7, with a weak D call TRBD2 (5 bases). This CDR3 has 15 residues. Trimming cost V 5 bases and J 0 bases, with 17 bases left between them. The V gene's germline CDR1 is SQVTM and CDR2 ANQGSEA. The DNA of the CDR3 is TGCAGCGTTTCCTCCACTTGGGGAGACTCCTACGAGCAGTACTTC. Protein: CSVSSTWGDSYEQYF.

This clone was detected only once. The J gene is TRBJ1-4, the V gene TRBV5-1; 7 nucleotides line up with TRBD1. The germline V gene has CDR1 SGHRS and CDR2 YFSETQ. After removal of 4 bases from V and 6 bases from J, the junction contained 6 bases not matched to a gene. This CDR3 comprises 14 residues. The CDR3 region has the DNA TGCGCCAGCAGCCCCCGACAGGGAGATGAAAAACTGTTTTTT. Its translation: CASSPRQGDEKLFF.

V is TRBV28 and J is TRBJ1-5; D possibly corresponds to TRBD1 (5 bases). V lost 4 bases and J 1 base, leaving 14 bases between the germline ends. This CDR3 is 16 amino acids long. The germline V gene encodes CDR1 MDHEN and CDR2 SYDVKM. CDR3 sequence (DNA): TGTGCCAGCAGTTCAGACGACAGTGGGAGCAATCAGCCCCAGCATTTT. Its protein is CASSSDDSGSNQPQHF.

This rearrangement joins TRBV11-2 to TRBJ2-3; D gene ambiguous. CDR3 size: 16 residues. Germline V gene lookup returns CDR1 SGHAT and CDR2 FQNNGV. The V end was cut by 1 base, the J end by 0 bases, with 11 bases between. This CDR3 is CASSLAGRDSTDTQYF. The CDR3 coding sequence is TGTGCCAGCAGCTTAGCGGGCAGAGATAGCACAGATACGCAGTATTTT.

This clone has just one count. CDR3 region: CASSLASGRDNEQFF. The CDR3 DNA follows: TGCGCCAGCAGCTTGGCTAGCGGGAGGGACAATGAGCAGTTCTTC. J is TRBJ2-1 and V is TRBV5-1; TRBD2 agrees at 12 bases. Trimming at V came to 0 bases and at J to 5 bases, leaving 0 bases not matched to a gene. Germline V gene lookup returns CDR1 SGHRS and CDR2 YFSETQ. This CDR3 comprises 15 residues.

This chain connects TRBV15 to TRBJ2-2, with TRBD1 as a possible D gene (6 bases). This CDR3 region has 15 residues. Trimming took 1 base from V and 9 from J, leaving 15 bases between them. The germline gives CDR1 LNHNV, CDR2 YYDKDF (reference sequence). CDR3 protein: CATSRGTGLNRELFF. The CDR3 DNA sequence: TGTGCCACCAGCAGAGGAACAGGGCTGAATCGGGAGCTGTTTTTT.

The rearrangement uses TRBV15 and TRBJ2-5; tentatively, D is TRBD1 (5 bases). The CDR3 spans 15 residues. With 3 bases removed from V and 2 bases from J, the gap between germline ends came to 13 bases. Germline CDR1 LNHNV, CDR2 YYDKDF (reference sequence). The CDR3 nucleotides are TGTGCCACCAGCAGGATACAGGCAATTCAAGAGACCCAGTACTTC. It is translated as CATSRIQAIQETQYF.

V usage is TRBV5-8 and J usage is TRBJ2-1; 11 bases map to TRBD2. CDR3 length: 18 amino acids. From germline, CDR1 is SGHTS and CDR2 YDEGEE. V was clipped by 3 bases and J by 0 bases; unmatched bases: 8. CDR3 in DNA: TGTGCCAGCAGCTCCCGACTTACTAGCGGGAGCTCCTACAATGAGCAGTTCTTC. Protein product: CASSSRLTSGSSYNEQFF.

This chain joins TRBV2 and TRBJ1-5; unclear D gene. The CDR3 sequence is 12 residues long. V lost 6 bases and J 5 bases, leaving 8 bases between the germline ends. CDR1 and CDR2 (germline): SNHLY, FYNNEI. The chain's CDR3 is CASRAVDQPQHF. CDR3 DNA: TGTGCCAGCAGGGCGGTTGATCAGCCCCAGCATTTT.

V gene TRBV9 combines with J gene TRBJ2-1; the D gene is possibly TRBD2 (5 bases). Looked up from germline, CDR1 is SGDLS and CDR2 is YYNGEE. The V gene lost 0 bases and the J gene lost 0 bases, with 10 bases spanning the gap. The CDR3 is made up of 16 amino acids. The CDR3 spells CASSVDSGPSYNEQFF. In nucleotides, the CDR3 is TGTGCCAGCAGCGTAGACAGCGGACCCTCCTACAATGAGCAGTTCTTC.

The rearrangement links TRBV25-1 to TRBJ2-7; weak D call: TRBD2 (6 bases). Between the trimmed V and J ends, which lost 6 bases and 4 bases, there was a span of 16 bases. The CDR3 covers 14 residues. The germline V gene encodes CDR1 MGHDK and CDR2 SYGVNS. Here the CDR3 reads CASRHSVGGYEQYF. The DNA of the CDR3 is TGTGCCAGCAGGCATTCGGTGGGGGGTTACGAGCAGTACTTC.

This chain joins TRBV30 and TRBJ2-1; TRBD2 matches at 9 bases. The CDR3 covers 13 residues. CDR1 and CDR2 (germline): GTSNPN, SVGIG (reference sequence). The trim removed 3 bases at V and 8 bases at J, leaving 5 bases unmatched. The CDR3 DNA is TGTGCCTGGAGCCCACTAGCGGGTGATGAGCAGTTCTTC. Its protein is CAWSPLAGDEQFF.

V gene TRBV29-1 combines with J gene TRBJ2-3, with 10 positions matching TRBD2. Germline loops: CDR1 SQVTM, CDR2 ANQGSEA. CDR3 length: 14 amino acids. J gave up 3 bases and V 4 bases, and 4 bases lay outside the gene matches. The DNA of the CDR3 is TGCAGCGTTGGAGAGACTAGCGGGACAGATACGCAGTATTTT. Protein: CSVGETSGTDTQYF.

V is TRBV5-1 and J is TRBJ2-5; 8 bases fit TRBD1. There are 16 residues in the CDR3. V lost 0 bases, J lost 5 bases, and 9 bases stayed unmatched. In germline, CDR1 is SGHRS, CDR2 YFSETQ. The CDR3 spells CASSLASQGAWETQYF. The CDR3 nucleotides read TGCGCCAGCAGCTTGGCAAGCCAGGGGGCCTGGGAGACCCAGTACTTC. Complete variable domain (other parts from reference TRBV5-1 and TRBJ2-5): KAGVTQTPRYLIKTRGQQVTLSCSPISGHRSVSWYQQTPGQGLQFLFEYFSETQRNKGNFPGRFSGRQFSNSRSEMNVSTLELGDSALYLCASSLASQGAWETQYFGPGTRLLVL.

This clone was seen many times. V usage is TRBV7-8 and J usage is TRBJ2-1; 7 nucleotides match TRBD2. The CDR3 loop spans 15 amino acids. The J segment lost 2 bases and the V segment lost 1 base, leaving 2 bases of the junction unmatched. The germline gives CDR1 SGHVS, CDR2 FQNEAQ. For the CDR3, the DNA is TGTGCCAGCAGCTTAGGGGAGGGGACCTACAATGAGCAGTTCTTC. It codes for CASSLGEGTYNEQFF.

This rearrangement joins TRBV6-5 to TRBJ2-7, with 11 bases lining up with TRBD1. The V and J ends lost 0 bases and 3 bases, in that order; junction bases with no gene match: 4. CDR1 and CDR2 from the germline V gene are MNHEY and SVGAGI. There are 16 residues in the CDR3. CDR3 sequence reads: CASSYSTDRGLYEQYF. In nucleotides, the CDR3 is TGTGCCAGCAGTTACTCGACGGACAGGGGGCTCTACGAGCAGTACTTC.

This chain uses TRBV6-1 with TRBJ2-7, with D tentatively TRBD1 (6 bases). Trimming stripped 4 bases from V and 3 bases from J, with 13 bases between. The CDR3 has 14 amino acids. In germline, CDR1 is MNHNS, CDR2 SASEGT. The CDR3 bases are TGTGCCAGCAGTGGGACAGTAGTTAACTACGAGCAGTACTTC. This encodes CASSGTVVNYEQYF.

The rearrangement links TRBV9 to TRBJ1-2; possible D gene TRBD1, 6 bases. CDR1 is SGDLS and CDR2 is YYNGEE in the germline V gene. With 1 base removed from V and 3 bases from J, the gap between germline ends came to 13 bases. CDR3 length: 15 residues. The CDR3 sequence: CASSVNRVGDYGYTF. The DNA for the CDR3 is TGTGCCAGCAGCGTAAACAGGGTCGGAGACTATGGCTACACCTTC.

The V call is TRBV7-9, the J call TRBJ1-1; perhaps TRBD1 as D (6 bases). V was shortened by 4 bases and J by 1 base, with 10 bases between the two germline ends. CDR3 size: 14 residues. Per the germline V gene, CDR1 is SEHNR and CDR2 is FQNEAQ (reference sequence). Written as DNA, the CDR3 is TGTGCCAGCAGCTCGACGACAGGGAACACTGAAGCTTTCTTT. Amino acids: CASSSTTGNTEAFF.

The gene calls are TRBV6-1 and TRBJ2-1, with a weak D call TRBD1 (5 bases). CDR1 is MNHNS, CDR2 SASEGT, per germline. The CDR3 runs to 14 residues. The ends were cut back, 5 bases at V and 0 bases at J, with 8 bases in the middle. In nucleotides, the CDR3 is TGTGCCAGCAGTAGGGGAAACTCCTACAATGAGCAGTTCTTC. It encodes CASSRGNSYNEQFF.

This chain joins TRBV27 and TRBJ2-2; tentatively, D is TRBD2 (6 bases). Per the germline V gene, CDR1 is MNHEY and CDR2 is SMNVEV (reference sequence). This CDR3 is built from 16 residues. V gave up 5 bases and J gave up 5 bases, with 18 bases separating them. CDR3 in amino acids: CASSILGNGGTGELFF. The CDR3, as DNA: TGTGCCAGCAGTATTCTAGGGAATGGGGGGACCGGGGAGCTGTTTTTT.